These 15 T cell receptor beta chains were all obtained from the same sample, sequenced in a study of identical twins (dated by TCRdb to about 2016). Library preparation employed 5' RACE. The sample was run on an Illumina HiSeq 2000. The public sequencing data were trimmed at Q25 with fastp and processed into clonotypes with MiXCR by TCRdb, which kept only in-frame beta chains. Every distinct CDR3 protein forms one entry, paired with its most common genes and DNA. The sample contains 550,000 to 700,000 distinct CDR3 sequences, approximately 22% of them found a single time. The ten largest clones represent 4.3% of the sample. The same sample was also used in a study of T cells expressing NK-cell markers.

The material sequenced was PBMCs. These receptors all come from a woman aged 18-29 years in good health.

This clonotype was counted only a few times. The DNA for the CDR3 is TGTGCCAGCAGTCCCATGGCTTCCGAGCAGTACTTC. Amino acid sequence: CASSPMASEQYF. The rearrangement links TRBV6-2 or TRBV6-3 to TRBJ2-7; no clear D. Trimming cost V 5 bases and J 6 bases, with 11 bases left between them. There are 12 residues in the CDR3. From germline, CDR1 is MNHEY and CDR2 SVGEGT.

The rearrangement uses TRBV10-3 and TRBJ1-1, with 7 bases matching TRBD1. Trimming removed 2 bases from V and 2 bases from J; junction bases left unmatched: 5. In germline, CDR1 is ENHRY, CDR2 SYGVKD. The CDR3 has 15 residues. CDR3 residues: CAISEGGTANTEAFF. The CDR3 DNA is TGTGCCATCAGTGAGGGCGGGACAGCAAACACTGAAGCTTTCTTT.

The rearrangement joins TRBV19 to TRBJ2-1; possible D gene TRBD1, 5 bases. The CDR3 extends over 14 amino acids. V lost 3 bases, J lost 9 bases, and 15 bases lay in between. Germline V gene sequence: CDR1 LNHDA, CDR2 SQIVND (reference sequence). The CDR3 bases are TGTGCCAGTAGTATCATCCAGGGTACGGGTGAGCAGTTCTTC. This translates into CASSIIQGTGEQFF.

A few counts support this clonotype. V and J are TRBV20-1 and TRBJ2-1; 11 bases line up with TRBD2. Germline V gene sequence: CDR1 DFQATT, CDR2 SNEGSKA (reference sequence). The CDR3 extends over 15 amino acids. Germline trimming cut 6 bases from V and 7 bases from J; bases unmatched to any gene: 11. The CDR3: CSATPSSGGVNEQFF. The CDR3, as DNA: TGCAGTGCCACCCCCAGTAGCGGGGGGGTAAATGAGCAGTTCTTC.

The rearrangement links TRBV20-1 to TRBJ2-3; TRBD2 aligns across 14 bases. This CDR3 comprises 15 residues. J lost 3 bases, V lost 6 bases, and 5 bases had no gene match. Germline V gene data show CDR1 as DFQATT and CDR2 as SNEGSKA (reference sequence). CDR3 loop: CSATGTSGRTDTQYF. CDR3 coding DNA: TGCAGTGCCACCGGGACTAGCGGGAGAACAGATACGCAGTATTTT.

The chain has TRBV12-3 or TRBV12-4 and TRBJ2-1; 11 bases map to TRBD2. This CDR3 contains 16 residues. V shed 7 bases, J shed 3 bases, and the junction held 8 bases outside the gene matches. CDR3 sequence: CASTFLAGGSYNEQFF. DNA of the CDR3: TGTGCCAGCACATTTCTAGCGGGGGGCAGCTACAATGAGCAGTTCTTC.

The V and J genes are TRBV18 and TRBJ2-1, with 8 bases fitting TRBD1. CDR3 size: 13 residues. V gave up 3 bases and J gave up 5 bases; unmatched junction bases: 0. Germline assignment: CDR1 KGHSH and CDR2 LQKENI. CDR3 nucleotide sequence: TGTGCCAGCTCACCGGGACAGGACAATGAGCAGTTCTTC. Its protein product is CASSPGQDNEQFF.

J is TRBJ2-7 and V is TRBV10-3; 8 bases match TRBD2. The CDR3 extends over 14 amino acids. The germline gives CDR1 ENHRY, CDR2 SYGVKD. Trimming cost V 8 bases and J 4 bases; bases outside gene matches: 10. The CDR3 DNA is TGTGCCATCGGTTCTCAGCGGGAGAGGTACGAGCAGTACTTC. Translated: CAIGSQRERYEQYF.

The chain couples TRBV9 to TRBJ1-1; D is unresolved. The CDR3 sequence is 15 residues long. Trimming pared 0 bases from V and 0 bases from J, leaving 9 bases between. Germline-derived CDR1 and CDR2 are SGDLS and YYNGEE. CDR3 residues: CASSVESNMNTEAFF. For the CDR3, the DNA is TGTGCCAGCAGCGTAGAGTCGAACATGAACACTGAAGCTTTCTTT. The whole variable domain, filled in from reference TRBV9 and TRBJ1-1, reads DSGVTQTPKHLITATGQRVTLRCSPRSGDLSVYWYQQSLDQGLQFLIQYYNGEERAKGNILERFSAQQFPDLHSELNLSSLELGDSALYFCASSVESNMNTEAFFGQGTRLTVV.

Only a few counts were recorded for this clonotype. This chain links TRBV20-1 with TRBJ1-1; D remains unclear. Germline lookup yields CDR1 DFQATT and CDR2 SNEGSKA (reference sequence). This CDR3 spans 14 amino acids. Trimming cost V 0 bases and J 3 bases, with 11 bases left between them. As DNA, the CDR3 is TGCAGTGCTAGAGATTCATGGGAGTACACTGAAGCTTTCTTT. It encodes CSARDSWEYTEAFF.

This clonotype came up a few times. The rearrangement links TRBV20-1 to TRBJ2-7; TRBD2 is a possible D gene (6 bases). This CDR3 region has 15 residues. V was pared by 1 base and J by 1 base, with 14 bases between. Germline CDR1 is DFQATT and CDR2 is SNEGSKA (reference sequence). The CDR3 reads CSARGASVGSYEQYF. CDR3 in DNA: TGCAGTGCTAGAGGGGCTAGCGTGGGGTCCTACGAGCAGTACTTC.

This clonotype was detected a few times. This chain connects TRBV7-9 to TRBJ2-7; D not certain. Between the trimmed V and J ends, which lost 2 bases and 3 bases, there was a span of 8 bases. CDR3 size: 13 residues. Per the germline V gene, CDR1 is SEHNR and CDR2 is FQNEAQ (reference sequence). CDR3 residues: CASSLSEIYEQYF. The CDR3 DNA sequence: TGTGCCAGCAGCTTATCAGAGATCTACGAGCAGTACTTC.

The V and J genes are TRBV10-3 and TRBJ1-1, with D uncertain. CDR3 length: 12 residues. Deletions cut 11 bases from V and 1 base from J, with 11 bases between. In germline, CDR1 is ENHRY, CDR2 SYGVKD. The CDR3 region has the DNA TGTGCCGCAGCAGAGGAGAACACTGAAGCTTTCTTT. Translated: CAAAEENTEAFF.

V and J are TRBV20-1 and TRBJ2-3; the D is unclear. Between the trimmed V and J ends, which lost 6 bases and 9 bases, there was a span of 13 bases. Germline CDR1 is DFQATT and CDR2 is SNEGSKA (reference sequence). The CDR3 runs to 11 residues. In DNA form, the CDR3 reads TGCAGTGCCTACCTCACTTCCACGCAGTATTTT. It translates to CSAYLTSTQYF.

This clonotype was observed a handful of times. The chain couples TRBV4-3 to TRBJ1-3; 7 bases map to TRBD1. Trimming took 1 base from V and 4 from J; bases not matched to a gene: 4. The CDR3 contains 15 residues. The germline CDR1 and CDR2 sequences are LGHNA and YSLEER. The CDR3 reads CASSQAPTGGNTIYF. The DNA for the CDR3 is TGCGCCAGCAGCCAAGCCCCGACAGGGGGAAACACCATATATTTT.